This TCR beta chain was retrieved from a study of response to subunit inactivated influenza vaccine. TCRdb independently ran MiXCR on the RT-PCR reads; one entry per CDR3 protein. The repertoire holds around 790,000 distinct CDR3 sequences, about 20% seen once, with more than 8.5% in the top ten. Findings and caveats of the study: Every seasonal influenza vaccination brings in few new T cells, the authors suggested.

This CDR3 contains 12 residues. Trimming shortened V by 1 base and J by 6 bases, and 5 bases separated the two germline ends. Germline-derived CDR1 and CDR2 are SGHRS and YFSETQ. With respect to this clonotype: Its antigen is unidentified.

The chain has TRBV5-1 and TRBJ2-1, with D unresolved. The source material was PBMCs from blood, sampled roughly 5 days after vaccination. The receptor was isolated from a man in his forties or fifties who received an inactivated influenza vaccine. The CDR3 loop is CASSLPANEQFF. CDR3 DNA: TGCGCCAGCAGCTTGCCAGCCAATGAGCAGTTCTTC. The entire variable domain, with the rest obtained from reference TRBV5-1 and TRBJ2-1, is as follows: KAGVTQTPRYLIKTRGQQVTLSCSPISGHRSVSWYQQTPGQGLQFLFEYFSETQRNKGNFPGRFSGRQFSNSRSEMNVSTLELGDSALYLCASSLPANEQFFGPGTRLTVL.